The clone carrying this T cell receptor beta chain has more than one count but fewer than ten. The data derive from a study of blood T cells in healthy people across ages. Primers used in a second PCR of about 7 to 12 cycles were a sample-barcoded 5' primer and a J-beta primer mix. A single record per CDR3 protein comes from TCRdb applying MiXCR to the 5' RACE reads. The sample carries around 700,000 distinct CDR3 sequences, more than 20% recorded once. CDR3 length: 14 amino acids. Deletions cut 3 bases from V and 6 bases from J, with 12 bases between. The same data also contributed to another study, on T cells of mothers and their children. From that study: Sequencing got over 9.5 million TCR beta CDR3 reads from each mother and approximately 3 million from each child.

The gene calls are TRBV12-3 or TRBV12-4 and TRBJ2-1; D remains ambiguous. Sequenced input: blood. This clonotype was sampled from a boy between 5 and 17 years old in good health. CDR3 DNA sequence: TGTGCCAGCAGTTTCATTGGCGAGAGCAATGAGCAGTTCTTC. This sequence encodes CASSFIGESNEQFF.